This T cell receptor beta chain emerged from a study of shared clonotypes between healthy human individuals. Clones were sequenced by immunoSEQ multiplex PCR, and TCRdb holds only the in-frame ones, with some missing. The sample includes about 680,000 clones, around 72% seen only once; the top ten take approximately 1.8%. Sequenced material: memory CD4+ T cells sorted from blood. Documented subset: CD45RA-negative fraction. This clonotype originated in a woman in her thirties in good health.

Written as DNA, the CDR3 is TGTGCCAGCAGCTTAACTTGGACAGGTGGGAGGGCTTTCTTT. This translates into CASSLTWTGGRAFF. This chain connects TRBV28 to TRBJ1-1; 7 bases agree with TRBD1. Germline values: CDR1 MDHEN, CDR2 SYDVKM. This CDR3 spans 14 amino acids. V was pared by 6 bases and J by 11 bases, with 15 bases of the junction left unmatched.